Sequencing of this T cell receptor (beta chain) was carried out in a study of CD8+ T cells in alopecia areata. Both peripheral blood and punch biopsies of lesional scalp skin were obtained from patients who had alopecia areata. Findings of the study overall: Normal skin's resident alphabeta T cells are sequenced alongside lesional scalp T cells.

Following extraction, RNA underwent reverse transcription to cDNA, which served as the sequencing template. Generated by immunoSEQ multiplex PCR, the TCRdb table keeps only in-frame clones and is missing some. This sample has about 34,000 clones, with over 65% found just once. About this clone itself: The antigen remains undetermined.

The TCR comes from a human donor with alopecia areata. Specimen: NKG2D-low CD8+ T cells sorted from blood.

The CDR3, as DNA: TGCGCCAGCAGCCAACCTAACGAACCGGCCCAGCATTTT. Protein: CASSQPNEPAQHF. The chain uses TRBV4-1 and TRBJ1-5; D is unclear. The CDR3 sequence is 13 residues long. CDR1 is MGHRA, CDR2 YSYEKL, per germline. Trimming shortened V by 2 bases and J by 11 bases, and 13 bases separated the two germline ends.